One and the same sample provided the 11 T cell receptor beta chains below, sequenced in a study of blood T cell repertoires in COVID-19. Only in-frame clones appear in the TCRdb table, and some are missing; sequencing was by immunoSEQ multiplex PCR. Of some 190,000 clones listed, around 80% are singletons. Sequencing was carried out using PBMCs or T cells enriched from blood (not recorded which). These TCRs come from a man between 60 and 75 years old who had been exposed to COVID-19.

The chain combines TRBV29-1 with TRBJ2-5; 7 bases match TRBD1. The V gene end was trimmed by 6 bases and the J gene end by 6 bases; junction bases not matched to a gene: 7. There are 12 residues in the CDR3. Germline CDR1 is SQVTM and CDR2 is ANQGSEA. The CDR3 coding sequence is TGCAGCGTGATGGACAGGCCGAAGACCCAGTACTTC. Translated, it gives CSVMDRPKTQYF. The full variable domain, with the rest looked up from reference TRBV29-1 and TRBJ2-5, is SAVISQKPSRDICQRGTSLTIQCQVDSQVTMMFWYRQQPGQSLTLIATANQGSEATYESGFVIDKFPISRPNLTFSTLTVSNMSPEDSSIYLCSVMDRPKTQYFGPGTRLLVL.

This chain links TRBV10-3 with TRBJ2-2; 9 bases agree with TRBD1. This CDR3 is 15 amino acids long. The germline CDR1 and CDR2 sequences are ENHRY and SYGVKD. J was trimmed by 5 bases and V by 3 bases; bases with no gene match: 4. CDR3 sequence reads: CAISDYRGRTGELFF. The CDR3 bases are TGTGCCATCAGTGATTACAGGGGGCGGACCGGGGAGCTGTTTTTT.

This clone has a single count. CDR3 DNA sequence: TGTGCCAGTAGTATAGGTCGGGGAAATTCCTACGAGCAGTACTTC. It specifies CASSIGRGNSYEQYF. The chain employs TRBV19 and TRBJ2-7; a weak D match, TRBD2 (5 bases). The germline V gene has CDR1 LNHDA and CDR2 SQIVND (reference sequence). Trimming shortened V by 1 base and J by 1 base, and 11 bases separated the two germline ends. There are 15 residues in the CDR3.

In DNA, the CDR3 is TGTGCCAGCAGTGCGACAGGGATCTACGAGCAGTACTTC. Translated, it gives CASSATGIYEQYF. V usage is TRBV2 and J usage is TRBJ2-7, with TRBD1 matching 7 bases. CDR3 length: 13 residues. V dropped 4 bases and J dropped 3; count of bases not matched to a gene: 3. Germline CDR1 and CDR2: SNHLY and FYNNEI. Filled out from reference TRBV2 and TRBJ2-7, the complete variable domain reads EPEVTQTPSHQVTQMGQEVILRCVPISNHLYFYWYRQILGQKVEFLVSFYNNEISEKSEIFDDQFSVERPDGSNFTLKIRSTKLEDSAMYFCASSATGIYEQYFGPGTRLTVT.

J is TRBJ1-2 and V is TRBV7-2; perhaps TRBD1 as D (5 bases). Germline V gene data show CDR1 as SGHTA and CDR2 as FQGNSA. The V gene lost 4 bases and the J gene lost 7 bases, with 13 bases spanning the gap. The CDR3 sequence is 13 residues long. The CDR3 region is CASSYQGPVGYTF. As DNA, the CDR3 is TGTGCCAGCAGCTATCAGGGTCCAGTTGGCTACACCTTC.

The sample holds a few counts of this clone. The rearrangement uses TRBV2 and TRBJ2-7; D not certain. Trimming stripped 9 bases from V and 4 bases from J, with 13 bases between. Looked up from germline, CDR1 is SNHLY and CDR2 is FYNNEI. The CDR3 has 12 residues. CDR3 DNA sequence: TGTGCCAGTCGGAGTCCTGCTTACGAGCAGTACTTC. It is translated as CASRSPAYEQYF.

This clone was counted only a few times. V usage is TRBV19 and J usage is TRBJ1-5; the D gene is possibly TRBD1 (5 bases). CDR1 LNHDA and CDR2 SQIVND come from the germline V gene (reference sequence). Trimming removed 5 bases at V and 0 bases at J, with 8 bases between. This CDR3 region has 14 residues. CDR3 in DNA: TGTGCCAGTAGTTGGGGCATTAGCAATCAGCCCCAGCATTTT. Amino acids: CASSWGISNQPQHF.

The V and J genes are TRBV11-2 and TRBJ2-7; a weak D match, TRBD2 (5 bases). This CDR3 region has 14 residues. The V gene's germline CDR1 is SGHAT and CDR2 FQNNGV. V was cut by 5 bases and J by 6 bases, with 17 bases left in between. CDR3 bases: TGTGCCAGCAGCCCTTCTGTTGGTGAGGGCGAGCAGTACTTC. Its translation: CASSPSVGEGEQYF. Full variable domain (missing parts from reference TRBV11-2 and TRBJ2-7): EAGVAQSPRYKIIEKRQSVAFWCNPISGHATLYWYQQILGQGPKLLIQFQNNGVVDDSQLPKDRFSAERLKGVDSTLKIQPAKLEDSAVYLCASSPSVGEGEQYFGPGTRLTVT.

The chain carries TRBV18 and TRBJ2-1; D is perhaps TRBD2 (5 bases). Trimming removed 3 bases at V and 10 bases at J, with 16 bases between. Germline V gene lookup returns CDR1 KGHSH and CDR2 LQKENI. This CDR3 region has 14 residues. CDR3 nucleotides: TGTGCCAGCTCACCGGAGCTGCAGAGGGAGGAGCAGTTCTTC. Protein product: CASSPELQREEQFF. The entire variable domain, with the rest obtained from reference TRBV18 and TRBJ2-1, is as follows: NAGVMQNPRHLVRRRGQEARLRCSPMKGHSHVYWYRQLPEEGLKFMVYLQKENIIDESGMPKERFSAEFPKEGPSILRIQQVVRGDSAAYFCASSPELQREEQFFGPGTRLTVL.

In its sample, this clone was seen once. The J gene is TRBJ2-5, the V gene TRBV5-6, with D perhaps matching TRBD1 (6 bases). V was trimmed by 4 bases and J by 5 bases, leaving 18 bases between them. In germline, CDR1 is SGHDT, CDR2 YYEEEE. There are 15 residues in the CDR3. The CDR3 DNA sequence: TGTGCCAGCAGCGAGGAACTAACAGGGATGGAGACCCAGTACTTC. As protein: CASSEELTGMETQYF. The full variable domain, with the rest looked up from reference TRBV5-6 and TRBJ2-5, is DAGVTQSPTHLIKTRGQQVTLRCSPKSGHDTVSWYQQALGQGPQFIFQYYEEEERQRGNFPDRFSGHQFPNYSSELNVNALLLGDSALYLCASSEELTGMETQYFGPGTRLLVL.

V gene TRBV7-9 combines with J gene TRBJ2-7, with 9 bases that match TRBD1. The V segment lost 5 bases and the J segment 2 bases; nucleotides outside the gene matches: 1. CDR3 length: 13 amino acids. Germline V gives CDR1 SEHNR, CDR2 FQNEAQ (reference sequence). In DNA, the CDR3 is TGTGCCAGCAGCAGACAGGGGGCCTACGAGCAGTACTTC. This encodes CASSRQGAYEQYF.